A single sample gave rise to the 22 T cell receptor beta chains below, sequenced in a study of blood T cell repertoires in COVID-19 (dated by TCRdb to about 2020). Libraries were prepared through the immunoSEQ multiplex PCR assay. As stored in TCRdb, this immuneACCESS dataset retains in-frame rearrangements with V and J assigned. A fraction of the clones does not appear; measured against another copy, unresolved V genes explain less than half of the discrepancy, and the remainder lacks a known reason. Present in this sample are 150,000 to 200,000 clones, more than 80% of which were seen just once. The ten largest account for around 2% of the sample. The sequencing sample was made of peripheral blood. These receptors were obtained from a woman aged 60 to 75 with COVID-19, enrolled during active disease.

This chain connects TRBV7-2 to TRBJ1-1; D gene ambiguous. Deletions cut 3 bases from V and 5 bases from J, with 13 bases between. From germline, CDR1 is SGHTA and CDR2 FQGNSA. The CDR3 has 14 amino acids. The CDR3 nucleotides are TGTGCCAGCAGCTTCAGTCAGGATGGTACTGAAGCTTTCTTT. Encoded protein: CASSFSQDGTEAFF. The whole variable domain, filled in from reference TRBV7-2 and TRBJ1-1, reads GAGVSQSPSNKVTEKGKDVELRCDPISGHTALYWYRQSLGQGLEFLIYFQGNSAPDKSGLPSDRFSAERTGGSVSTLTIQRTQQEDSAVYLCASSFSQDGTEAFFGQGTRLTVV.

The chain links TRBV5-1 to TRBJ1-1; D gene unclear. The length of the CDR3 is 13 residues. Germline CDR1 is SGHRS and CDR2 is YFSETQ. The germline V and J ends were trimmed by 0 bases and 0 bases, with 3 bases remaining between them. CDR3 in amino acids: CASSLDMNTEAFF. DNA of the CDR3: TGCGCCAGCAGCTTGGACATGAACACTGAAGCTTTCTTT.

V and J are TRBV5-1 and TRBJ1-5; TRBD1 might be the D (6 bases). Germline CDR1 and CDR2: SGHRS and YFSETQ. V lost 1 base and J lost 4, with 15 bases in between. This CDR3 contains 16 residues. CDR3 nucleotide sequence: TGCGCCAGCAGCTTGAATCCCTCAGGGGATAATCAGCCCCAGCATTTT. It encodes CASSLNPSGDNQPQHF.

The chain combines TRBV7-2 with TRBJ1-2, with D possibly matching TRBD1 (5 bases). Trimming took 1 base from V and 7 from J, leaving 16 bases between them. The germline V gene has CDR1 SGHTA and CDR2 FQGNSA. This CDR3 has 15 residues. The CDR3 DNA is TGTGCCAGCAGCTTAGATCCAGGGATCCCTCTTGGCTACACCTTC. Protein product: CASSLDPGIPLGYTF. The full variable domain, its missing parts supplied by reference TRBV7-2 and TRBJ1-2, is GAGVSQSPSNKVTEKGKDVELRCDPISGHTALYWYRQSLGQGLEFLIYFQGNSAPDKSGLPSDRFSAERTGGSVSTLTIQRTQQEDSAVYLCASSLDPGIPLGYTFGSGTRLTVV.

The chain employs TRBV6-5 and TRBJ1-5, with 8 nucleotides matching TRBD1. The germline V gene has CDR1 MNHEY and CDR2 SVGAGI. Trimming at V came to 7 bases and at J to 1 base, leaving 6 bases not matched to a gene. The CDR3 consists of 15 residues. CDR3 sequence (DNA): TGTGCCAGCATGTTGGACAGGGCAAGCAATCAGCCCCAGCATTTT. It translates to CASMLDRASNQPQHF.

The genes are TRBV18 and TRBJ1-6; perhaps TRBD1 as D (6 bases). Germline-derived CDR1 and CDR2 are KGHSH and LQKENI. V was cut by 2 bases and J by 9 bases, with 23 bases left in between. This CDR3 contains 18 residues. CDR3 residues: CASSPGRGTSLLGSPLHF. DNA for the CDR3: TGTGCCAGCTCACCAGGGAGGGGGACCTCTCTCCTGGGTTCACCCCTCCACTTT.

The rearrangement uses TRBV7-7 and TRBJ1-3; no firm D call. There are 14 residues in the CDR3. The V gene lost 0 bases and the J gene lost 0 bases, with 3 bases spanning the gap. From germline, CDR1 is SSHAT and CDR2 FNYEAQ (reference sequence). As DNA, the CDR3 is TGTGCCAGCAGCTTAGCCGGCTCTGGAAACACCATATATTTT. Its protein is CASSLAGSGNTIYF.

Regarding this clone: In the same sample, other DNA sequences code for this CDR3. The rearrangement links TRBV19 to TRBJ2-5; D ambiguous. V shed 3 bases and J shed 1 base, with 6 bases lying between them. The CDR3 spans 13 residues. Germline-derived CDR1 and CDR2 are LNHDA and SQIVND (reference sequence). This CDR3 is CASSIRGQETQYF. The CDR3 bases are TGTGCCAGTAGTATCAGAGGCCAAGAGACCCAGTACTTC.

V and J are TRBV9 and TRBJ1-4; 9 bases match TRBD1. This CDR3 is built from 14 residues. CDR1 and CDR2 from the germline V gene are SGDLS and YYNGEE. J was trimmed by 6 bases and V by 4 bases; bases with no gene match: 4. In DNA form, the CDR3 reads TGTGCCAGCAGCACGCGGACAGGGGATGAAAAACTGTTTTTT. This sequence encodes CASSTRTGDEKLFF.

V usage is TRBV4-2 and J usage is TRBJ1-4, with D possibly TRBD1 on 5 matching bases. The CDR3 loop spans 20 amino acids. V lost 0 bases, J lost 6 bases, and 26 bases lay in between. Germline CDR1 LGHNA, CDR2 YNFKEQ. The CDR3 spells CASSQDPRRSREGSHEKLFF. CDR3 bases: TGTGCCAGCAGCCAAGACCCCAGACGGAGCAGGGAAGGGTCCCATGAAAAACTGTTTTTT.

The CDR3: CASSQVARNTGELFF. The CDR3 region has the DNA TGTGCCAGCAGCCAAGTGGCCCGAAACACCGGGGAGCTGTTTTTT. V is TRBV3-1 (or the pseudogene TRBV3-2) and J is TRBJ2-2; D is undetermined. Germline V gene sequence: CDR1 LGHDT, CDR2 YNNKEL (reference sequence). The V gene lost 1 base and the J gene lost 2 bases, with 8 bases spanning the gap. The CDR3 spans 15 residues.

The chain joins TRBV2 to TRBJ1-2; 8 nucleotides line up with TRBD1. The CDR3 is made up of 15 amino acids. Germline-derived CDR1 and CDR2 are SNHLY and FYNNEI. The ends lost 5 bases at V and 3 bases at J; junction bases unmatched: 8. The CDR3 spells CASSSRGLGDYGYTF. CDR3 DNA sequence: TGTGCCAGCAGTTCCAGGGGGCTGGGAGACTATGGCTACACCTTC.

The genes are TRBV5-4 and TRBJ1-1; no reliable D call. The CDR3 consists of 13 residues. Trimming pared 0 bases from V and 0 bases from J, leaving 3 bases between. The germline gives CDR1 SGHNT, CDR2 YYREEE (reference sequence). The CDR3: CASSLAVNTEAFF. CDR3 in DNA: TGTGCCAGCAGCTTGGCGGTGAACACTGAAGCTTTCTTT.

This clone was recorded a few times. The chain links TRBV6-6 to TRBJ1-6, with D tentatively TRBD1 (5 bases). The CDR3 sequence is 16 residues long. The germline V gene encodes CDR1 MNHNY and CDR2 SVGAGI (reference sequence). V gave up 0 bases and J gave up 9 bases, with 15 bases separating them. The CDR3 loop reads CASSYSRSDRSSPLHF. CDR3 nucleotide sequence: TGTGCCAGCAGTTACTCTAGGTCCGACAGATCTTCACCCCTCCACTTT.

The CDR3 coding sequence is TGTGCCAGCAGCCGGACAGGGGGAAACCCTGAAGCTTTCTTT. As protein: CASSRTGGNPEAFF. The gene calls are TRBV6-5 and TRBJ1-1; TRBD1 aligns across 10 bases. Germline loops: CDR1 MNHEY, CDR2 SVGAGI. CDR3 length equals 14 residues. Trimming cost V 6 bases and J 6 bases; bases outside gene matches: 7.

The chain carries TRBV19 and TRBJ1-3; 7 bases are a match to TRBD1. Germline V gene data show CDR1 as LNHDA and CDR2 as SQIVND (reference sequence). The V segment lost 3 bases and the J segment 0 bases; nucleotides outside the gene matches: 14. The CDR3 is 19 residues long. The CDR3 is CASSIEPLNRDSSGNTIYF. CDR3 DNA: TGTGCCAGTAGTATTGAACCCTTGAACCGGGACAGCTCTGGAAACACCATATATTTT.

The rearrangement uses TRBV5-6 and TRBJ2-1, with 7 bases identical to TRBD2. Germline CDR1 reads SGHDT; CDR2 reads YYEEEE. CDR3 size: 15 residues. V lost 1 base to trimming and J lost 7 bases; unmatched junction nucleotides: 8. CDR3 in amino acids: CASSLRGEFNNEQFF. The CDR3 DNA reads as TGTGCCAGCAGCTTGCGGGGGGAATTTAATAATGAGCAGTTCTTC. Based on the CDR3 plus reference TRBV5-6 and TRBJ2-1, the full variable domain is DAGVTQSPTHLIKTRGQQVTLRCSPKSGHDTVSWYQQALGQGPQFIFQYYEEEERQRGNFPDRFSGHQFPNYSSELNVNALLLGDSALYLCASSLRGEFNNEQFFGPGTRLTVL.

The genes are TRBV19 and TRBJ1-1; the D gene is possibly TRBD1 (5 bases). The CDR3 is 15 residues long. Deletions cut 1 base from V and 1 base from J, with 10 bases between. Per germline, CDR1 LNHDA and CDR2 SQIVND (reference sequence). The CDR3 DNA is TGTGCCAGTAGTATAGCAGGGTTGCAGAACACTGAAGCTTTCTTT. As protein: CASSIAGLQNTEAFF.

This rearrangement joins TRBV9 to TRBJ2-1; D is possibly TRBD2 (6 bases). The germline CDR1 and CDR2 sequences are SGDLS and YYNGEE. The CDR3 covers 19 residues. V lost 3 bases, J lost 4 bases, and 26 bases lay in between. The CDR3 bases are TGTGCCAGCAGCGCGGGGGTGGGGAGATCGCGGACTATATACAATGAGCAGTTCTTC. Encoded protein: CASSAGVGRSRTIYNEQFF.

Comment on this clone: Other DNA sequences in this sample translate to the same CDR3. The rearrangement joins TRBV6-2 or TRBV6-3 to TRBJ1-2, with 8 bases lining up with TRBD1. The V and J ends lost 5 bases and 4 bases, in that order; junction bases with no gene match: 3. The germline CDR1 and CDR2 sequences are MNHEY and SVGEGT. This CDR3 region has 13 residues. In DNA, the CDR3 is TGTGCCAGCAGTCGCACAGGGGGCTATGGCTACACCTTC. Amino acids: CASSRTGGYGYTF.

This chain links TRBV4-3 with TRBJ1-6; 7 nucleotides agree with TRBD1. Germline loops: CDR1 LGHNA, CDR2 YSLEER. The V gene end was trimmed by 1 base and the J gene end by 9 bases; junction bases not matched to a gene: 6. The CDR3 consists of 15 residues. The CDR3 spells CASSQGRGGLSPLHF. CDR3 DNA sequence: TGCGCCAGCAGCCAAGGGCGAGGGGGCCTTTCACCCCTCCACTTT.

The gene calls are TRBV18 and TRBJ1-5, with no clear D. V was cut by 8 bases and J by 2 bases, with 10 bases left in between. There are 13 residues in the CDR3. Germline values: CDR1 KGHSH, CDR2 LQKENI. Written as DNA, the CDR3 is TGTGCCAGCAGTAATCAGGGCAATCAGCCCCAGCATTTT. Translation: CASSNQGNQPQHF.